This TCR beta chain came from a study of T cells in Graves' hyperthyroidism and ophthalmopathy. Study results and limitations: The model foresaw ophthalmopathy a median approximately 6.3 months prior to onset.

Germline loops: CDR1 MNHNS, CDR2 SASEGT. The CDR3 totals 12 residues. V was shortened by 8 bases and J by 6 bases, with 14 bases between the two germline ends. Template material for amplifying TCR beta CDR3 regions consisted of RNA transcripts. Initially, a first-round RT-PCR of the TCR CDR3 employed the HTBI primer set. TCRdb re-derived calls from the multiplex PCR reads in MiXCR, one entry per CDR3 protein. The sample shows roughly 240,000 distinct CDR3 sequences, approximately 25% of them seen only once. This clonotype was observed many times. Its antigen is undetermined. The chain recombines TRBV6-1 with TRBJ2-7; D possibly uses TRBD1 or TRBD2 (5 bases each). The receptor comes from a middle-aged woman with Graves' ophthalmopathy. The material sequenced was blood. The CDR3 protein is CASDRGEGEQYF. The CDR3 DNA follows: TGTGCCAGCGACAGAGGGGAAGGCGAGCAGTACTTC.